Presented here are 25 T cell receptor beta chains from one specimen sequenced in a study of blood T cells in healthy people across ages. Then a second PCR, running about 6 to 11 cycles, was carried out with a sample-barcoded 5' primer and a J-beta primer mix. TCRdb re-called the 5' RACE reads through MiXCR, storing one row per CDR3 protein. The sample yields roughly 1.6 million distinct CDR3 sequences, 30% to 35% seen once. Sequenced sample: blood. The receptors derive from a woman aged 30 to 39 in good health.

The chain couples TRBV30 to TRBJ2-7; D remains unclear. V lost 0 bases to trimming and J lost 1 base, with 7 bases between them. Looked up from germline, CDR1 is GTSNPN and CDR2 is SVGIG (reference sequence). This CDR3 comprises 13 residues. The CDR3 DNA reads TGTGCCTGGAGTGTCAGCGTGTCCTACGAGCAGTACTTC. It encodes CAWSVSVSYEQYF.

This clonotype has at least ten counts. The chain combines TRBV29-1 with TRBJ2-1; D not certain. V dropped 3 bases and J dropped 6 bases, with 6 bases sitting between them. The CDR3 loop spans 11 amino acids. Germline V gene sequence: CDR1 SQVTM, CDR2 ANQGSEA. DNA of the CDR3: TGCAGCGTTGAGCAAATCAATGAGCAGTTCTTC. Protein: CSVEQINEQFF.

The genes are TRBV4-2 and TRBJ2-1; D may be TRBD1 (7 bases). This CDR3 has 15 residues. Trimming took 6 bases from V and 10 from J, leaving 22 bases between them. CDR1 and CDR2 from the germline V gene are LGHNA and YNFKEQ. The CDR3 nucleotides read TGTGCCAGCAGTGGGAGGTCGGGACAGAGTTACGAGCAGTTCTTC. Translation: CASSGRSGQSYEQFF.

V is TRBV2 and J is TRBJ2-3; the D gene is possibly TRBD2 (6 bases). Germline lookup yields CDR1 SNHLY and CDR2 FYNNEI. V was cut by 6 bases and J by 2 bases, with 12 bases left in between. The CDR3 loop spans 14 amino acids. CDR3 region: CASSGGELTDTQYF. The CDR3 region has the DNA TGTGCCAGCAGCGGGGGTGAGCTCACAGATACGCAGTATTTT. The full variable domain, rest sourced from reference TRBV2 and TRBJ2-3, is EPEVTQTPSHQVTQMGQEVILRCVPISNHLYFYWYRQILGQKVEFLVSFYNNEISEKSEIFDDQFSVERPDGSNFTLKIRSTKLEDSAMYFCASSGGELTDTQYFGPGTRLTVL.

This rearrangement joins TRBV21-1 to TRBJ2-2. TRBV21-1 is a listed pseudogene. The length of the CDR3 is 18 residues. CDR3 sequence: CASSNESLRKTVTGELFF. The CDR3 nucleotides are TGTGCCAGCAGCAATGAATCATTGCGGAAAACGGTCACCGGGGAGCTGTTTTTT.

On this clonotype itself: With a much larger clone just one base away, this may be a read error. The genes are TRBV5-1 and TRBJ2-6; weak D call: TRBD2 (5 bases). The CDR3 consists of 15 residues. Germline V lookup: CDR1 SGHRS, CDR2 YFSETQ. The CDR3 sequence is CAGSFAGSGANVLTF. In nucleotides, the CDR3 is TGCGCCGGCAGCTTTGCGGGCTCTGGGGCCAACGTCCTGACTTTC.

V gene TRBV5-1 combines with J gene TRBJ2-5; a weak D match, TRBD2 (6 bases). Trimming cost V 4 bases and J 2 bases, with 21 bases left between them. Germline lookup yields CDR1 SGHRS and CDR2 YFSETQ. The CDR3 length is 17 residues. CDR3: CASSGGYSNPAQETQYF. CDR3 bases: TGCGCCAGCAGCGGGGGGTACTCTAACCCTGCTCAAGAGACCCAGTACTTC.

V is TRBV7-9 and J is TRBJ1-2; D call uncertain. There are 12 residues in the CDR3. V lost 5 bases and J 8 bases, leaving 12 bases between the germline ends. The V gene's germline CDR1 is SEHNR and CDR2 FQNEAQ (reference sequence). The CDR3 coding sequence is TGTGCCAGCAGCACAGCTGCGGCCGGCTACACCTTC. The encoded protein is CASSTAAAGYTF.

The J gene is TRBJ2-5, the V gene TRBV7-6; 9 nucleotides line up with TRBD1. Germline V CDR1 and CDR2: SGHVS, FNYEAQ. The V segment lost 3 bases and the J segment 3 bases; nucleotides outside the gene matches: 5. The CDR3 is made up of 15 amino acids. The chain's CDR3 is CASSFYGTGKETQYF. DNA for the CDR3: TGTGCCAGCAGCTTCTACGGGACAGGGAAAGAGACCCAGTACTTC.

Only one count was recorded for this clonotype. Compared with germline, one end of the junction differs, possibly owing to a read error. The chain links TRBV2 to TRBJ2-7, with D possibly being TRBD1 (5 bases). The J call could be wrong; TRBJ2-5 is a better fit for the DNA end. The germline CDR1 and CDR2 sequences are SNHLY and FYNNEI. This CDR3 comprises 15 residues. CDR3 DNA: TGTGCCAGCAGTGAAGTCCGATTAGGACAAGGGACCCAGTACTTC. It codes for CASSEVRLGQGTQYF.

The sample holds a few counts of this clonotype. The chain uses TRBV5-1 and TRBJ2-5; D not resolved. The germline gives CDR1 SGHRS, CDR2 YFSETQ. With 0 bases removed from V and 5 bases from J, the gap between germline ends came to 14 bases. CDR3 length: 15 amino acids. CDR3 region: CASSLEHPQRETQYF. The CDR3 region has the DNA TGCGCCAGCAGCTTGGAACACCCCCAACGGGAGACCCAGTACTTC. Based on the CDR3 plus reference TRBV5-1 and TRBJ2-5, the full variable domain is KAGVTQTPRYLIKTRGQQVTLSCSPISGHRSVSWYQQTPGQGLQFLFEYFSETQRNKGNFPGRFSGRQFSNSRSEMNVSTLELGDSALYLCASSLEHPQRETQYFGPGTRLLVL.

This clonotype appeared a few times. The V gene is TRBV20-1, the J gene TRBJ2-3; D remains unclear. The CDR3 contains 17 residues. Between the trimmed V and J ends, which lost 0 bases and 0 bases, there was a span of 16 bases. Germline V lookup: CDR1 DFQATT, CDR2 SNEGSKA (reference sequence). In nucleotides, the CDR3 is TGCAGTGCTAGAGACCGGCGGAGAGGAACTAGCACAGATACGCAGTATTTT. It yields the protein CSARDRRRGTSTDTQYF.

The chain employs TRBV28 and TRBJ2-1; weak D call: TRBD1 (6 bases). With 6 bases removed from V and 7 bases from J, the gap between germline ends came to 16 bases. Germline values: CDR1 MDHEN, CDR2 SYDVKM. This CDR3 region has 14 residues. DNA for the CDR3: TGTGCCAGCAGCCTTTCCCGCACAGGGAATGAGCAGTTCTTC. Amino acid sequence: CASSLSRTGNEQFF.

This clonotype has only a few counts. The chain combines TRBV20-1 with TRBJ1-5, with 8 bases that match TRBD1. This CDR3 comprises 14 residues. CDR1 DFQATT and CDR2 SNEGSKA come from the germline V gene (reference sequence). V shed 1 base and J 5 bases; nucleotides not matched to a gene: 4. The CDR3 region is CSARGTGRDQPQHF. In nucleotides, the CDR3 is TGCAGTGCTAGAGGGACAGGGCGGGATCAGCCCCAGCATTTT.

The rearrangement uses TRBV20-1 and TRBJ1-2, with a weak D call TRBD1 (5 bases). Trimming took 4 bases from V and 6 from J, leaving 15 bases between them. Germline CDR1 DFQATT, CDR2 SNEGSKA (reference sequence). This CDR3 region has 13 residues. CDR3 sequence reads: CSAKRPGGDGYTF. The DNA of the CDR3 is TGCAGTGCTAAGAGGCCGGGAGGGGATGGCTACACCTTC.

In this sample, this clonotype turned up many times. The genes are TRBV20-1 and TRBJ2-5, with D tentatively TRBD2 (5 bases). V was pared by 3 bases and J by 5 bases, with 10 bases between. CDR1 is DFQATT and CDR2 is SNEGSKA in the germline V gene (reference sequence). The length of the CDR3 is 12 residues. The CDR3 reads CSASEGGETQYF. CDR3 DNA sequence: TGCAGTGCTAGTGAGGGTGGGGAGACCCAGTACTTC.

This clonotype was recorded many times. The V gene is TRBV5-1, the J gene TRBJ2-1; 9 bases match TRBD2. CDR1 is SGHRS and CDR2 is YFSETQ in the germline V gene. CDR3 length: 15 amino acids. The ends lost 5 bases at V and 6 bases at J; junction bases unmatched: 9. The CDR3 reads CASRWGVAGANEQFF. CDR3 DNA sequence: TGCGCCAGCAGGTGGGGGGTAGCGGGAGCCAATGAGCAGTTCTTC.

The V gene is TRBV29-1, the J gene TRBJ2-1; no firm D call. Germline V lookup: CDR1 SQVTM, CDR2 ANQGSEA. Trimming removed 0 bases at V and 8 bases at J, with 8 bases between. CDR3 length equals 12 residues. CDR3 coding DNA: TGCAGCGTTGAAGAGGAAGTCTATGAGCAGTTCTTC. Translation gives CSVEEEVYEQFF.

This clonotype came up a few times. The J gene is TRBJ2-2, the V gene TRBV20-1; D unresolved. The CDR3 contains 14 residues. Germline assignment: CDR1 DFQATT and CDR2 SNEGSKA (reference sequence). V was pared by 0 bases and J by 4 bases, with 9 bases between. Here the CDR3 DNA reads TGCAGTGCTAGAGATGCCCTCGTCACCGGGGAGCTGTTTTTT. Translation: CSARDALVTGELFF.

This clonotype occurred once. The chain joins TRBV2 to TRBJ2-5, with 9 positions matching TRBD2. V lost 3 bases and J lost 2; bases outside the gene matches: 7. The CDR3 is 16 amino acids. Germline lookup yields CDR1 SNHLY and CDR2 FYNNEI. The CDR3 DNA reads TGTGCCAGCAGTGACCCAGCGGGGGGCTTACAAGAGACCCAGTACTTC. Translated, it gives CASSDPAGGLQETQYF.

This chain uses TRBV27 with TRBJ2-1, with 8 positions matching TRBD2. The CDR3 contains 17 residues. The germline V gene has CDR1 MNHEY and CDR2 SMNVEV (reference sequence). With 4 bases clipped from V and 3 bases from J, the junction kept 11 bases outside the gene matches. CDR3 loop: CASSSSGSRLGYNEQFF. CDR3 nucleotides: TGTGCCAGCAGTTCCAGCGGGAGCAGGTTAGGCTACAATGAGCAGTTCTTC.

Here the CDR3 DNA reads TGTGCCAGCAGCGTTCGACAGGGTGGGTCCTACGAGCAGTACTTC. Its translation is CASSVRQGGSYEQYF. The genes are TRBV12-3 or TRBV12-4 and TRBJ2-4, with 7 nucleotides matching TRBD1. The J call is in doubt because the DNA end fits TRBJ2-7 better. This CDR3 is built from 15 residues.

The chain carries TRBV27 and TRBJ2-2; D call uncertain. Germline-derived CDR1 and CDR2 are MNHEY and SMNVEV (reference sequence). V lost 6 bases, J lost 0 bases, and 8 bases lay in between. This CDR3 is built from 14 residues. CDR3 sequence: CASRLGPNTGELFF. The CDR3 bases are TGTGCCAGCAGACTTGGACCGAACACCGGGGAGCTGTTTTTT.

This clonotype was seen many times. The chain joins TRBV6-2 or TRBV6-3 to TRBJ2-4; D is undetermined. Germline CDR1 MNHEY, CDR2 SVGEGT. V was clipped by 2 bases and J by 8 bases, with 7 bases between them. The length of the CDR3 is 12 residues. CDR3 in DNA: TGTGCCAGCAGTTACACCCAGCACATTCAGTACTTC. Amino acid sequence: CASSYTQHIQYF.

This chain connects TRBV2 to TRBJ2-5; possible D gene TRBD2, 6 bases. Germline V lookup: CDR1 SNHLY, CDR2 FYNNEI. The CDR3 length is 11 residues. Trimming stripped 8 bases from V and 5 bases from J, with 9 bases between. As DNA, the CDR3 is TGTGCCAGCGGGGGGACGGAGACCCAGTACTTC. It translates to CASGGTETQYF.